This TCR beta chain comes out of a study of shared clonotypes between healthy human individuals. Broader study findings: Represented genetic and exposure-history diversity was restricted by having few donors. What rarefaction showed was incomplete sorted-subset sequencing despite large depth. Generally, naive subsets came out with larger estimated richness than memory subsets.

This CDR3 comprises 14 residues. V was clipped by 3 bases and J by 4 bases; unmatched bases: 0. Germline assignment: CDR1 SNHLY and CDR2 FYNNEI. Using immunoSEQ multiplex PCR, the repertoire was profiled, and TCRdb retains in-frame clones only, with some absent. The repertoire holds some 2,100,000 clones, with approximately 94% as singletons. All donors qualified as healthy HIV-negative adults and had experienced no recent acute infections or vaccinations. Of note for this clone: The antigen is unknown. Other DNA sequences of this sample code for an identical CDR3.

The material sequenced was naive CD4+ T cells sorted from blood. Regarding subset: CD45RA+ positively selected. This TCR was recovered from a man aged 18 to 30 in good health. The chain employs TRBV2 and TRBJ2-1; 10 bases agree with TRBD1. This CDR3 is CASSEGQGYNEQFF. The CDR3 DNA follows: TGTGCCAGCAGTGAGGGACAGGGGTACAATGAGCAGTTCTTC.